The subject of this entry is one T cell receptor beta chain. TCRdb called the 5' RACE reads again in MiXCR, with one record for every CDR3 protein. Of approximately 40,000 distinct CDR3 sequences listed, 25% to 35% are singletons. There are 15 residues in the CDR3. Germline V lookup: CDR1 MNHNS, CDR2 SASEGT. Trimming took 7 bases from V and 2 from J, leaving 18 bases between them. Memory CD4+ cells were defined as CD4+CD45RO+CD25-. This sequence was found in a female donor with breast cancer. V is TRBV6-1 and J is TRBJ2-7; a possible D gene is TRBD1 (7 bases). Material: tumor-infiltrating memory CD4+ T cells sorted from the breast tumor. The subset here: memory CD4+ T cells, CD4+CD45RO+CD25-. In DNA form, the CDR3 reads TGTGCCAGCAACCCGCCCGGCAGGGGGGCCTACGAGCAGTACTTC. It translates to CASNPPGRGAYEQYF.